Below are 11 T cell receptor beta chains sequenced from a single sample in a study of cytomegalovirus exposure and HLA in healthy donors. Use of 60 Vbeta and 13 Jbeta primers characterized the PCR. The method was immunoSEQ multiplex PCR; TCRdb's version includes in-frame clones alone and lacks a portion of them. The sample shows 150,000 or so clones, under 80% of them seen only once. The sample comprised PBMCs. These receptors were collected from a man younger than 35 in good health and CMV-seropositive.

This chain connects TRBV19 to TRBJ2-1; 9 nucleotides align to TRBD2. Germline V lookup: CDR1 LNHDA, CDR2 SQIVND (reference sequence). V shed 7 bases and J 7 bases; nucleotides not matched to a gene: 11. The length of the CDR3 is 15 residues. The CDR3 sequence is CASMFSSGRRNEQFF. The CDR3 nucleotides read TGTGCCAGTATGTTCTCGAGCGGGAGGCGGAATGAGCAGTTCTTC.

The V call is TRBV7-9, the J call TRBJ1-5, with 9 nucleotides matching TRBD1. Unmatched junction bases numbered 5, after V lost 1 base and J lost 4 bases. The germline CDR1 and CDR2 sequences are SEHNR and FQNEAQ (reference sequence). This CDR3 has 16 amino acids. In DNA, the CDR3 is TGTGCCAGCAGCTTAGTGTGGGACAGGGAGAATCAGCCCCAGCATTTT. This codes for CASSLVWDRENQPQHF.

This chain uses TRBV2 with TRBJ2-7; 7 bases are shared with TRBD1. Germline-derived CDR1 and CDR2 are SNHLY and FYNNEI. V lost 1 base and J lost 4; bases outside the gene matches: 7. CDR3 size: 15 residues. CDR3 region: CASSEGGGAGYEQYF. Written as DNA, the CDR3 is TGTGCCAGCAGTGAAGGAGGGGGCGCTGGGTACGAGCAGTACTTC. Full variable domain (missing parts from reference TRBV2 and TRBJ2-7): EPEVTQTPSHQVTQMGQEVILRCVPISNHLYFYWYRQILGQKVEFLVSFYNNEISEKSEIFDDQFSVERPDGSNFTLKIRSTKLEDSAMYFCASSEGGGAGYEQYFGPGTRLTVT.

V and J are TRBV5-8 and TRBJ2-5; 12 positions match TRBD2. The CDR3 length is 16 residues. The J segment lost 0 bases and the V segment lost 5 bases, leaving 5 bases of the junction unmatched. The germline CDR1 and CDR2 sequences are SGHTS and YDEGEE. The CDR3 reads CASRPGLAGYQETQYF. Here the CDR3 DNA reads TGTGCCAGCAGACCAGGACTAGCGGGATACCAAGAGACCCAGTACTTC.

V and J are TRBV7-2 and TRBJ2-1, with D uncertain. This CDR3 has 16 residues. Germline values: CDR1 SGHTA, CDR2 FQGNSA. V was pared by 0 bases and J by 0 bases, with 9 bases between. The CDR3 bases are TGTGCCAGCAGCTTAGCGTGGCAGAACTCCTACAATGAGCAGTTCTTC. Its translation: CASSLAWQNSYNEQFF.

The chain employs TRBV28 and TRBJ1-2; D remains ambiguous. Trimming shortened V by 4 bases and J by 4 bases, and 13 bases separated the two germline ends. The CDR3 has 14 residues. The germline V gene encodes CDR1 MDHEN and CDR2 SYDVKM. The CDR3 reads CASSYEQAGYGYTF. The CDR3 DNA sequence: TGTGCCAGCAGTTACGAACAAGCGGGCTATGGCTACACCTTC.

A note on this clone: Other DNA sequences in the sample encode the same CDR3. The rearrangement links TRBV7-2 to TRBJ2-3, with 13 bases identical to TRBD2. CDR3 size: 15 residues. Germline CDR1 reads SGHTA; CDR2 reads FQGNSA. Germline trimming cut 10 bases from V and 6 bases from J; bases unmatched to any gene: 10. In nucleotides, the CDR3 is TGTGCCACCAAGCGGAAACTAGCGGGAGGGGATACGCAGTATTTT. Translation gives CATKRKLAGGDTQYF.

The chain joins TRBV2 to TRBJ2-5, with D maybe TRBD2 (6 bases). There are 11 residues in the CDR3. Germline-derived CDR1 and CDR2 are SNHLY and FYNNEI. CDR3 loop: CGPVGGETQYF. The CDR3 region has the DNA TGTGGCCCCGTGGGGGGAGAGACCCAGTACTTC.

The rearrangement uses TRBV10-1 and TRBJ2-1; TRBD2 aligns across 7 bases. The germline CDR1 and CDR2 sequences are WNHNN and SYGVQD (reference sequence). CDR3 length: 14 residues. The V segment lost 5 bases and the J segment 7 bases; nucleotides outside the gene matches: 8. The CDR3 nucleotides read TGCGCCAGCAGTAAGATCGGGACTAAGAATGAGCAGTTCTTC. It yields the protein CASSKIGTKNEQFF.

The V and J genes are TRBV7-2 and TRBJ2-1, with 9 bases aligning to TRBD2. Germline V lookup: CDR1 SGHTA, CDR2 FQGNSA. The V gene end was trimmed by 1 base and the J gene end by 4 bases; junction bases not matched to a gene: 2. The CDR3 loop spans 15 amino acids. The CDR3 region is CASSLVAGEYNEQFF. The CDR3 DNA is TGTGCCAGCAGCTTAGTAGCGGGGGAGTACAATGAGCAGTTCTTC. Full variable domain (missing parts from reference TRBV7-2 and TRBJ2-1): GAGVSQSPSNKVTEKGKDVELRCDPISGHTALYWYRQSLGQGLEFLIYFQGNSAPDKSGLPSDRFSAERTGGSVSTLTIQRTQQEDSAVYLCASSLVAGEYNEQFFGPGTRLTVL.

The CDR3: CASSRQGQGIDEQYF. The DNA for the CDR3 is TGTGCCAGCAGCCGCCAGGGACAGGGGATAGACGAGCAGTACTTC. The chain joins TRBV28 to TRBJ2-7; 10 bases are a match to TRBD1. V gave up 6 bases and J gave up 5 bases; unmatched junction bases: 10. The CDR3 has 15 residues. Looked up from germline, CDR1 is MDHEN and CDR2 is SYDVKM.